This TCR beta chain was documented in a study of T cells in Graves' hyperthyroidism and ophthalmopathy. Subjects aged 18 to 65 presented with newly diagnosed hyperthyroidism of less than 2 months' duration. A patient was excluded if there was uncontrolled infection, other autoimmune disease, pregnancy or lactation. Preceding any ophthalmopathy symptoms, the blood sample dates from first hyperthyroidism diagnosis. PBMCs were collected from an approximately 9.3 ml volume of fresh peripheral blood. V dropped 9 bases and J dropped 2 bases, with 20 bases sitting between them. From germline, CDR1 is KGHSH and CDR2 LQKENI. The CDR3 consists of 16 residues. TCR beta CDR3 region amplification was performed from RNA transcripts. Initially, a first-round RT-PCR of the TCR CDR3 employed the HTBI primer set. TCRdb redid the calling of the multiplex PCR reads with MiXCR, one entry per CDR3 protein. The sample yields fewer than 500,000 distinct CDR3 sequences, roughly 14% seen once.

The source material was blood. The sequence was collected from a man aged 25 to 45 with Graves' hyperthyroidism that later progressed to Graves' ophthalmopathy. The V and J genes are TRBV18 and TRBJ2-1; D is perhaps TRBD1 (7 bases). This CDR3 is CASSPWRDRPYNEQFF. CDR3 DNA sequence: TGTGCCAGTTCCCCCTGGAGGGACAGACCCTACAATGAGCAGTTCTTC.